The present T cell receptor beta chain was sequenced within a study of CD8 T cells in ankylosing spondylitis. Construction of TCR beta libraries was performed using quantitative 5'-RACE with molecular barcodes. TCRdb ran MiXCR on the 5' RACE reads and lists one entry per CDR3 protein. The sample carries about 160,000 distinct CDR3 sequences, under 55% recorded once. Trimming cost V 3 bases and J 3 bases, with 11 bases left between them. The CDR3 totals 15 residues. Per germline, CDR1 SGHVS and CDR2 FNYEAQ. For this clonotype: What it recognizes is unknown.

Findings and caveats of the study: Reportedly, matched ankylosing spondylitis synovial fluid was significantly enriched for disease-linked clones.

The sequence came from a male donor with ankylosing spondylitis. The chain has TRBV7-6 and TRBJ2-2; a possible D gene is TRBD2 (6 bases). The specimen sequenced was synovial fluid, either unsorted or a sorted T cell fraction (not recorded which). CDR3 nucleotide sequence: TGTGCCAGCAGCTTCGGAGGGGCATACACCGGGGAGCTGTTTTTT. Its protein product is CASSFGGAYTGELFF.